This TCR beta chain derives from a study of T cell repertoires in cytomegalovirus infection. General study results and limits: Summed frequency of shared TCR beta families picked out CMV carriers who also had the relevant HLA.

Concerning this clonotype itself: Antigen unknown.

TCRdb independently ran MiXCR on the reads; one entry per CDR3 protein. The sample contains hundreds of thousands of distinct CDR3 sequences, roughly a third of which appear only once. This sequence originates from a human donor in good health (CMV status not recorded). Some clones in this sample may be carry-over from other donors' samples. This sample comprised cultured PBMCs, obtained from culture after CMV antigen stimulation.

The CDR3 spells CASSATGVNQPQHF. The DNA of the CDR3 is TGTGCCAGCAGTGCGACGGGGGTCAATCAGCCCCAGCATTTT. The V call is TRBV11-3, the J call TRBJ1-5, with a possible D match to TRBD1 (5 bases). Trimming left V 6 bases short and J 3 bases short, with 12 bases between. The CDR3 loop spans 14 amino acids. CDR1 SGHNT and CDR2 YENEEA come from the germline V gene.